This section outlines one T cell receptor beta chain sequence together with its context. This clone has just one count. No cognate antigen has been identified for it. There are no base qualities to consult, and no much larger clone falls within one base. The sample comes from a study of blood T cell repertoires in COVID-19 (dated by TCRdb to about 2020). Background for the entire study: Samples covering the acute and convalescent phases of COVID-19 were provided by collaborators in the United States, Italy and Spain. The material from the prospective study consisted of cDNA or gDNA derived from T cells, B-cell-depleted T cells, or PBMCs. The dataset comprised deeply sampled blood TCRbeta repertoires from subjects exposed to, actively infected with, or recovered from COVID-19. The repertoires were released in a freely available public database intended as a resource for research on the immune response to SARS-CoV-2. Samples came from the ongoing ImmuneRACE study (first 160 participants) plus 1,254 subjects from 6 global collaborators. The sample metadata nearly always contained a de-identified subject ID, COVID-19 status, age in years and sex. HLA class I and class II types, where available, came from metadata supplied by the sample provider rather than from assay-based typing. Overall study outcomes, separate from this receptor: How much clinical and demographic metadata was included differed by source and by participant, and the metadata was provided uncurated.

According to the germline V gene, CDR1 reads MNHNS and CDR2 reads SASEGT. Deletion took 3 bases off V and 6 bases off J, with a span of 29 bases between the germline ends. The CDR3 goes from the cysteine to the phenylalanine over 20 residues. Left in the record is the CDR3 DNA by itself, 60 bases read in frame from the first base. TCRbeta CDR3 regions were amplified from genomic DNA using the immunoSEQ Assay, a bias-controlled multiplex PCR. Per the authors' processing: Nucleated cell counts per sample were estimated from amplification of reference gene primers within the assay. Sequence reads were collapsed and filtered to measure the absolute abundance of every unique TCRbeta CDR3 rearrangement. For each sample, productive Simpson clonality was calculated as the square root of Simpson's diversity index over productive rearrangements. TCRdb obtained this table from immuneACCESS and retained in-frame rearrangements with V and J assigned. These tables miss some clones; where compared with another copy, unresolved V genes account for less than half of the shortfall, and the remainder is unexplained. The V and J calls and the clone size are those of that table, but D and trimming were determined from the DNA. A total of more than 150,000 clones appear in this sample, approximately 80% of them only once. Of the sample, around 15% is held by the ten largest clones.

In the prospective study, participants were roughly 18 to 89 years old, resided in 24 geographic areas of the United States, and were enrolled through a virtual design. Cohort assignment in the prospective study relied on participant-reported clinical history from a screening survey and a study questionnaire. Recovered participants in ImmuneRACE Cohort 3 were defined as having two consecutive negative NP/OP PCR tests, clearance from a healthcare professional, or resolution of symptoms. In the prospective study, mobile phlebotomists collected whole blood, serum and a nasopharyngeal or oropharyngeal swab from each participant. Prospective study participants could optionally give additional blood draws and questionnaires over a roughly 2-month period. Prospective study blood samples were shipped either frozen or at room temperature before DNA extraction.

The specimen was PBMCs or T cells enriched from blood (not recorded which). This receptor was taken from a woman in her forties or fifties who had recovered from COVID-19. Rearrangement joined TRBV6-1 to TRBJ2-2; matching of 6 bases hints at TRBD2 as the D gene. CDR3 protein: CASSERFGRSREWWAGELFF. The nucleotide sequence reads TGTGCCAGCAGTGAGAGGTTTGGGCGGAGCCGGGAGTGGTGGGCCGGGGAGCTGTTTTTT.